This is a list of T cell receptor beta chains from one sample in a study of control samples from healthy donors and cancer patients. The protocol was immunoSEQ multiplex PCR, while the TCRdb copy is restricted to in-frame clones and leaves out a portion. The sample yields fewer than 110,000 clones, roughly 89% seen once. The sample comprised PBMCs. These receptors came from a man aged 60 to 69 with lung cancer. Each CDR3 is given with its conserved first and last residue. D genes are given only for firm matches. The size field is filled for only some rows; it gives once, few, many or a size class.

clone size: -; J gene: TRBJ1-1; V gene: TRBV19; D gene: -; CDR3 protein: CASSGWGHEDTEAFF; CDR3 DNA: TGTGCCAGTAGTGGCTGGGGGCATGAGGACACTGAAGCTTTCTTT
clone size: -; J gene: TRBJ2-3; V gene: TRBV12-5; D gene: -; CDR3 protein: CASGLALQVFTDTQYF; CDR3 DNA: TGTGCTAGTGGTTTGGCCCTTCAAGTGTTCACAGATACGCAGTATTTT
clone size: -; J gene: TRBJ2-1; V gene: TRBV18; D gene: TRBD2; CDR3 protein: CASSQLAGGYNEQFF; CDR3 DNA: TGTGCCAGCTCACAGTTAGCGGGGGGATACAATGAGCAGTTCTTC
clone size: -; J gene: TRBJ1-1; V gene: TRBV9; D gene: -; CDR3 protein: CASSVVGGNINTEAFF; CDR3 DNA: TGTGCCAGCAGCGTAGTGGGTGGGAATATAAACACTGAAGCTTTCTTT
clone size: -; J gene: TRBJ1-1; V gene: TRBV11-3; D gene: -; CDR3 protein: CASSLGDYTEAFF; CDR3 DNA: TGTGCCAGCAGCTTGGGGGATTACACTGAAGCTTTCTTT
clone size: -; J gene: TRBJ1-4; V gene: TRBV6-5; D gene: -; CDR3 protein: CASSSRGEKLFF; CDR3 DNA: TGTGCCAGCAGTTCCCGGGGAGAAAAACTGTTTTTT
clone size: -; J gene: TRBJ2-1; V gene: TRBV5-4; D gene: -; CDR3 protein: CASSFHQSYNEQFF; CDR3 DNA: TGTGCCAGCAGCTTCCACCAATCCTACAATGAGCAGTTCTTC
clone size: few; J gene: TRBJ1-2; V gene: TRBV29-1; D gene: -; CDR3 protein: CSASRGDGYTF; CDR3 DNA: TGCAGCGCGAGTAGAGGAGATGGCTACACCTTC
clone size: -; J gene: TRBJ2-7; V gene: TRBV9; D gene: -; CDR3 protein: CASSVGTSGVSEQYF; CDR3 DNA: TGTGCCAGCAGCGTAGGCACAAGTGGCGTGAGCGAGCAGTACTTC
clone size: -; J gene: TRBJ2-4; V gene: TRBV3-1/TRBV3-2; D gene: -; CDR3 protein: CASSQGSREGAGNIQYF; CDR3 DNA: TGTGCCAGCAGCCAAGGTTCTAGGGAGGGGGCAGGAAACATTCAGTACTTC
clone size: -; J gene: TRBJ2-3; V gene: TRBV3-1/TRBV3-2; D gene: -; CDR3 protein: CASSQNRGDTQYF; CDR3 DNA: TGTGCCAGCAGCCAAAACCGAGGTGATACGCAGTATTTT
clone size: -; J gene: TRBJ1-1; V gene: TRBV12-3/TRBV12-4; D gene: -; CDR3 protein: CASSLGLDTEAFF; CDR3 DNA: TGTGCCAGCAGTTTGGGGTTGGACACTGAAGCTTTCTTT
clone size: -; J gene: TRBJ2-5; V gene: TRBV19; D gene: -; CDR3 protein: CASSIGSGPQETQYF; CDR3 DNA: TGTGCCAGTAGTATCGGTTCAGGGCCCCAAGAGACCCAGTACTTC
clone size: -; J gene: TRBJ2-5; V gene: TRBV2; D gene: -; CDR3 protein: CASSENRETQYF; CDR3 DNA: TGTGCCAGCAGTGAGAACCGGGAGACCCAGTACTTC
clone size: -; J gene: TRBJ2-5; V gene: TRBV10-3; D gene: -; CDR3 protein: CAISGGTYETQYF; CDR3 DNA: TGTGCCATCAGTGGGGGGACATACGAGACCCAGTACTTC